This is a list of T cell receptor beta chains from one sample in a study of T cell repertoires in cytomegalovirus infection. TCRdb redid the calling of the reads with MiXCR, one entry per CDR3 protein. Of roughly 800,000 distinct CDR3 sequences in the sample, about 28% were seen once. The antigens these receptors bind are not known. Material: cultured CD8+ T cells from PBMCs, obtained from culture after CMV antigen stimulation. Source of these receptors: a human donor in good health (CMV status not recorded). Some clones in this sample may be carry-over from other donors' samples. Both conserved end residues are part of each CDR3. D genes are given only for firm matches. Expanded clones get a size class; other rows say once, few or many, or leave the size out.

length | D | size | J | V | DNA | CDR3
13 | . | . | TRBJ2-1 | TRBV2 | TGTGCCAGCAGTCTTCATATACGGAATGAGCAGTTCTTC | CASSLHIRNEQFF
13 | . | few | TRBJ2-5 | TRBV7-9 | TGTGCCAGCAGCGGCGACGGACAAGAGACCCAGTACTTC | CASSGDGQETQYF
18 | . | few | TRBJ2-7 | TRBV27 | TGTGCCAGCAGTTTATCTTCCGCCGGGTACAGCGGCTCCTACGAGCAGTACTTC | CASSLSSAGYSGSYEQYF
15 | TRBD2 | . | TRBJ2-1 | TRBV14 | TGTGCCAGCAGCCAAGAGCAGCGGGGGTCCGATGAGCAGTTCTTC | CASSQEQRGSDEQFF
15 | . | . | TRBJ2-1 | TRBV24-1 | TGTGCCACCAGTGATATTAGGACAGATAACAATGAGCAGTTCTTC | CATSDIRTDNNEQFF
13 | . | few | TRBJ1-2 | TRBV7-8 | TGTGCCAGCAGCTTAAGTACTTACTATGGCTACACCTTC | CASSLSTYYGYTF
14 | . | few | TRBJ2-3 | TRBV6-1 | TGTGCCAGCGGTCCGACAGTGGGCACAGATACGCAGTATTTT | CASGPTVGTDTQYF
12 | . | . | TRBJ1-1 | TRBV19 | TGTGCCAGTAGTCCCCCTTCCGCTGAAGCTTTCTTT | CASSPPSAEAFF
16 | . | . | TRBJ2-1 | TRBV27 | TGTGCCAGCAGCCCCACCCTGGAGGAAACCTACAATGAGCAGTTCTTC | CASSPTLEETYNEQFF
14 | . | . | TRBJ1-1 | TRBV13 | TGTGCCAGCAGCGAGGACAGTCCAGGGAGGGAAGCTTTCTTT | CASSEDSPGREAFF
12 | . | few | TRBJ2-2 | TRBV6-5 | TGTGCCAGCAGTTACCTCGGTGGGGAGCTGTTTTTT | CASSYLGGELFF
15 | . | many | TRBJ1-1 | TRBV7-9 | TGTGCCAGCAGCTTGAGGGGAGATCCGAACACTGAAGCTTTCTTT | CASSLRGDPNTEAFF
13 | TRBD1 | few | TRBJ2-2 | TRBV2 | TGTGCCAGTCAGGACAGGGAGAACGGGGAGCTGTTTTTT | CASQDRENGELFF
16 | . | . | TRBJ1-1 | TRBV7-6 | TGTGCCAGCAGCTTCGCCTCAGGGCGCGGGGACACTGAAGCTTTCTTT | CASSFASGRGDTEAFF
14 | TRBD1 | . | TRBJ2-2 | TRBV19 | TGTGCCAGTAGCATAGGACAGGGGGTCGAGGAGCTGTTTTTT | CASSIGQGVEELFF
15 | TRBD1 | . | TRBJ1-1 | TRBV27 | TGTGCCAGCAGTTTAATAGGGACAGGGGACACTGAAGCTTTCTTT | CASSLIGTGDTEAFF
14 | TRBD1 | . | TRBJ2-5 | TRBV28 | TGTGCCAGCACCGAGACAGGGGACCAAGAGACCCAGTACTTC | CASTETGDQETQYF
16 | TRBD1 | few | TRBJ1-3 | TRBV7-9 | TGTGCCAGCAGCTTACTTCAGGGGGCGTCTGGAAACACCATATATTTT | CASSLLQGASGNTIYF
14 | TRBD2 | many | TRBJ2-1 | TRBV7-8 | TGTGCCAGCAGCTTAGTGGCGGGGGGCAATGAGCAGTTCTTC | CASSLVAGGNEQFF